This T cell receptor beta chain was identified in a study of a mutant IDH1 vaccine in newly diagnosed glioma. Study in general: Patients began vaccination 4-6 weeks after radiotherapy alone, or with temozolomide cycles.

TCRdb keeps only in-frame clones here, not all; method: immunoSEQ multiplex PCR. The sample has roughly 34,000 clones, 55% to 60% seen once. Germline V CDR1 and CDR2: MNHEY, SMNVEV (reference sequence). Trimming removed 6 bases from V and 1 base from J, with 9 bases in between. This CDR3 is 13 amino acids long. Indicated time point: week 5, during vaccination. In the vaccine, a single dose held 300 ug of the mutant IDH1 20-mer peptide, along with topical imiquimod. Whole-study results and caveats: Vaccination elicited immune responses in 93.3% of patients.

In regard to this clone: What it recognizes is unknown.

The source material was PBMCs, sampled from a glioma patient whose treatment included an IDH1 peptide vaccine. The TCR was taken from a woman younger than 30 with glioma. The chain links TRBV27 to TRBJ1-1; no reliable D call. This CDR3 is CASRYDTNTEAFF. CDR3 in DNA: TGTGCCAGCAGATACGACACGAACACTGAAGCTTTCTTT.